Listed below are T cell receptor beta chains from one sample, sequenced in a study of cytomegalovirus exposure and HLA in healthy donors. Generated by immunoSEQ multiplex PCR, the TCRdb table keeps only in-frame clones and is missing some. The sample has some 110,000 clones; about 91% are singletons. Input material: PBMCs. The receptors stem from a man between 18 and 35 years old in good health and CMV-seronegative. Both conserved end residues are part of each CDR3. The order of the fields is D gene, V gene, J gene, clone size, CDR3 DNA, CDR3 protein. The D gene is left open where the match is weak. The size entry is marked missing in some rows and otherwise reads once, few, many or a size class.

NA	TRBV7-9	TRBJ2-5	NA	TGTGCCAGCAGCTCAACGTTGGGGCGCCAAGAGACCCAGTACTTC	CASSSTLGRQETQYF
NA	TRBV11-1	TRBJ2-2	NA	TGTGCCAGCAGCTTAGGCCAGGGCACCGGGGAGCTGTTTTTT	CASSLGQGTGELFF
TRBD1	TRBV6-1	TRBJ2-7	once	TGTGCCAGCGTAGACAGGGGTCTCTCCTACGAGCAGTACTTC	CASVDRGLSYEQYF
NA	TRBV5-4	TRBJ2-1	NA	TGTGCCAGCAGTCACGAAGAGTGGGAGTACAATGAGCAGTTCTTC	CASSHEEWEYNEQFF
NA	TRBV19	TRBJ2-5	NA	TGTGCCAGTGGAGCGGAACCACAAGAGACCCAGTACTTC	CASGAEPQETQYF
NA	TRBV5-6	TRBJ1-1	NA	TGTGCCAGCAGCTTGCTCGGGTTATCCGCTGAAGCTTTCTTT	CASSLLGLSAEAFF
NA	TRBV2	TRBJ2-7	once	TGTGCCAGCAGTGATCCTGGGCAGGGATCGTCCTACGAGCAGTACTTC	CASSDPGQGSSYEQYF
NA	TRBV4-2	TRBJ2-3	NA	TGTGCCAGCAACCCAAATTTAGCGACACCGCGGCCGGGGCAGTATTTT	CASNPNLATPRPGQYF
TRBD1	TRBV5-6	TRBJ2-5	NA	TGTGCCAGCAGCTCGACAGGGAGCCAAGAGACCCAGTACTTC	CASSSTGSQETQYF
NA	TRBV19	TRBJ2-7	NA	TGTGCCAGTAGTATTAGCGAGAGCGGACACGAGCAGTACTTC	CASSISESGHEQYF
NA	TRBV7-9	TRBJ1-2	few	TGTGCCAGCAGCCCGGACAGCCTATATGGCTACACCTTC	CASSPDSLYGYTF
NA	TRBV2	TRBJ1-2	NA	TGTGCCAGCAGTTCGCGGACAGTTCAGGTTGGCTACACCTTC	CASSSRTVQVGYTF
NA	TRBV5-8	TRBJ1-5	NA	TGTGCCAGCAGCTTGTTGTATAGCAATCAGCCCCAGCATTTT	CASSLLYSNQPQHF
TRBD1	TRBV9	TRBJ1-3	NA	TGTGCCAGCAGCCCACGACAGGGCTCTGGAAACACCATATATTTT	CASSPRQGSGNTIYF
NA	TRBV7-2	TRBJ2-3	NA	TGTGCCAGCAGCTTGGGCTTAAGCACAGATACGCAGTATTTT	CASSLGLSTDTQYF
NA	TRBV19	TRBJ2-7	NA	TGTGCCAGTAGTAGACTCGGGTACGAGCAGTACTTC	CASSRLGYEQYF
NA	TRBV7-9	TRBJ2-5	NA	TGTGCCAGCAGCCTTTTAGTATCAGAGACCCAGTACTTC	CASSLLVSETQYF
TRBD2	TRBV2	TRBJ2-1	NA	TGTGCCAGTCGGGAGGGTAGTTCCTACAATGAGCAGTTCTTC	CASREGSSYNEQFF
NA	TRBV7-2	TRBJ2-7	once	TGTGCCAGCAGCCCCAGGATAGATTCCTACGAGCAGTACTTC	CASSPRIDSYEQYF
NA	TRBV5-1	TRBJ2-2	NA	TGCGCCAGCTGGGTCCAGGGCGCGAACACCGGGGAGCTGTTTTTT	CASWVQGANTGELFF
NA	TRBV18	TRBJ1-3	NA	TGTGCCAGCTCACCACCGTGGGGCCCGATCGGCTCTGGAAACACCATATATTTT	CASSPPWGPIGSGNTIYF
TRBD1	TRBV5-1	TRBJ1-5	NA	TGCGCCAGCAGTTATAATGCAGGGGGTAATCAGCCCCAGCATTTT	CASSYNAGGNQPQHF
TRBD2	TRBV27	TRBJ2-7	NA	TGTGCCAGCAGTCGACTAGCGGAGGAGGCTGAGCAGTACTTC	CASSRLAEEAEQYF
NA	TRBV28	TRBJ1-1	NA	TGTGCCAGCAGTTTAGGTCCGGGGATCACTGAAGCTTTCTTT	CASSLGPGITEAFF
NA	TRBV7-8	TRBJ2-7	NA	TGTGCCAGCAGCCGAAGGAGGGTGGGGGGAGCCTACGAGCAGTACTTC	CASSRRRVGGAYEQYF
NA	TRBV7-2	TRBJ2-7	NA	TGTGCCAGCAGCTCCCGGAGGGGCCTGTACGAGCAGTACTTC	CASSSRRGLYEQYF
TRBD2	TRBV27	TRBJ2-5	NA	TGTGCCAGCAGTCGTGATACCGGGACTACCTACCAAGAGACCCAGTACTTC	CASSRDTGTTYQETQYF
TRBD1	TRBV7-7	TRBJ2-2	NA	TGTGCCAGCAGCACGACAGGGGGCAACACCCTCCTTAACACCGGGGAGCTGTTTTTT	CASSTTGGNTLLNTGELFF
TRBD1	TRBV5-1	TRBJ2-7	NA	TGCGCCAGCAGCGATCACAGGGGCTCCTACGAGCAGTACTTC	CASSDHRGSYEQYF
NA	TRBV7-2	TRBJ1-6	NA	TGTGCCAGCAGCTTATCTGCAGATTCACCCCTCCACTTT	CASSLSADSPLHF
NA	TRBV5-6	TRBJ1-1	NA	TGTGCCAGCAGGATCCAGATGAACACTGAAGCTTTCTTT	CASRIQMNTEAFF
NA	TRBV12-2	TRBJ2-5	once	TGTGCAAGTCGCTTGAGCTACCAAGAGACCCAGTACTTC	CASRLSYQETQYF
NA	TRBV27	TRBJ2-7	NA	TGTGCCAGCAGTTTAGGGGCCAGGGGCTACGAGCAGTACTTC	CASSLGARGYEQYF
TRBD1	TRBV9	TRBJ1-2	NA	TGTGCCAGCAGCGTAGGACAGGGGTCTAACTATGGCTACACCTTC	CASSVGQGSNYGYTF
NA	TRBV5-1	TRBJ2-7	NA	TGCGCCAGCAACCCTGCAGGGGGACTGACCTACGAGCAGTACTTC	CASNPAGGLTYEQYF
TRBD1	TRBV2	TRBJ1-5	NA	TGTGCCAGCAGTCTCCGGACAGGAAGGGATCAGCCCCAGCATTTT	CASSLRTGRDQPQHF
NA	TRBV5-4	TRBJ2-3	NA	TGTGCCAGCAGCTCACACCTACGGGGGAGCACAGATACGCAGTATTTT	CASSSHLRGSTDTQYF
TRBD1	TRBV5-1	TRBJ2-7	NA	TGCGCCAGCAGCCGAGGACAGGCCTACGAGCAGTACTTC	CASSRGQAYEQYF
NA	TRBV10-2	TRBJ2-3	NA	TGCGCCAGCAGTTTCTCAGGGCGGCGCACAGATACGCAGTATTTT	CASSFSGRRTDTQYF
NA	TRBV28	TRBJ2-1	NA	TGTGCCAGCAGTTTAAGCAGGGTCACCTACAATGAGCAGTTCTTC	CASSLSRVTYNEQFF
NA	TRBV5-1	TRBJ2-3	once	TGCGCCAGCAGCTTGAGGCAGGGCACAGATACGCAGTATTTT	CASSLRQGTDTQYF
NA	TRBV5-6	TRBJ1-5	NA	TGTGCCAGCAGCTTGGTACAGGGAAGGGATCAGCCCCAGCATTTT	CASSLVQGRDQPQHF
TRBD1	TRBV5-5	TRBJ1-5	NA	TGTGCCAGCAGCTTGCGGACAGGGGGCGGTCAGCCCCAGCATTTT	CASSLRTGGGQPQHF
NA	TRBV7-9	TRBJ2-3	NA	TGTGCCAGCAGCTTAATAGCGGTAGGCACAGATACGCAGTATTTT	CASSLIAVGTDTQYF
TRBD1	TRBV28	TRBJ2-7	NA	TGTGCTTGCCAGGGGGCCTACGAGCAGTACTTC	CACQGAYEQYF
TRBD2	TRBV19	TRBJ2-2	NA	TGTGCCAGTAGTAATCGACTAGCGGGGACCGGGGAGCTGTTTTTT	CASSNRLAGTGELFF
NA	TRBV27	TRBJ2-1	NA	TGTGCCAGCAGTTTCGCGCGGTACAATGAGCAGTTCTTC	CASSFARYNEQFF
TRBD1	TRBV9	TRBJ2-5	NA	TGTGCCAGCAGCGCAAGGACAGGGGAGGGGACCCAGTACTTC	CASSARTGEGTQYF